These 11 T cell receptor beta chains share one sample of origin, sequenced in a study of blood T cell repertoires in COVID-19. The repertoire was sequenced with immunoSEQ multiplex PCR; TCRdb's copy has only in-frame clones and lacks some. The data contain about 220,000 clones, around 89% of them seen just once; the ten biggest clones take up around 2.7%. Sequenced: PBMCs or T cells enriched from blood (not recorded which). The receptor set was obtained from a woman between 25 and 40 years old who had recovered from COVID-19.

The chain links TRBV3-1 (or the pseudogene TRBV3-2) to TRBJ1-1, with 8 positions matching TRBD1. The length of the CDR3 is 16 residues. The V gene end was trimmed by 3 bases and the J gene end by 5 bases; junction bases not matched to a gene: 11. The germline gives CDR1 LGHDT, CDR2 YNNKEL (reference sequence). The CDR3 nucleotides read TGTGCCAGCAGCCAGAGCCTAGGACAGGGTAAGACTGAAGCTTTCTTT. Its protein is CASSQSLGQGKTEAFF.

V is TRBV7-2 and J is TRBJ1-5; 8 bases line up with TRBD1. In germline, CDR1 is SGHTA, CDR2 FQGNSA. CDR3 length: 14 residues. The J segment lost 4 bases and the V segment lost 5 bases, leaving 4 bases of the junction unmatched. DNA of the CDR3: TGTGCCAGCAGCGTAGACAGGGGTAATCAGCCCCAGCATTTT. Translated: CASSVDRGNQPQHF.

The V and J genes are TRBV5-6 and TRBJ1-4; D may be TRBD1 (5 bases). CDR3 length: 15 amino acids. Trimming shortened V by 2 bases and J by 8 bases, and 16 bases separated the two germline ends. CDR1 and CDR2 (germline): SGHDT, YYEEEE. The CDR3 coding sequence is TGTGCCAGCAGCTTATCTCGCCCCTCAGGGGAAAAACTGTTTTTT. It encodes CASSLSRPSGEKLFF.

The chain carries TRBV7-2 and TRBJ1-2; D possibly corresponds to TRBD1 (6 bases). The length of the CDR3 is 14 residues. CDR1 and CDR2 (germline): SGHTA, FQGNSA. V lost 5 bases and J 2 bases, leaving 12 bases between the germline ends. Here the CDR3 DNA reads TGTGCCAGCAGCCTACGGGACACCAACTATGGCTACACCTTC. Its protein is CASSLRDTNYGYTF. Together with reference TRBV7-2 and TRBJ1-2, the CDR3 gives the full variable domain: GAGVSQSPSNKVTEKGKDVELRCDPISGHTALYWYRQSLGQGLEFLIYFQGNSAPDKSGLPSDRFSAERTGGSVSTLTIQRTQQEDSAVYLCASSLRDTNYGYTFGSGTRLTVV.

The rearrangement uses TRBV5-4 and TRBJ2-1, with 10 bases matching TRBD2. V was pared by 6 bases and J by 4 bases, with 10 bases of the junction left unmatched. This CDR3 region has 16 residues. Germline V CDR1 and CDR2: SGHNT, YYREEE (reference sequence). Here the CDR3 reads CASIPQSGGVYNEQFF. CDR3 nucleotides: TGTGCCAGCATCCCCCAAAGCGGGGGGGTATACAATGAGCAGTTCTTC.

The chain recombines TRBV19 with TRBJ1-4, with 11 bases lining up with TRBD1. The CDR3 covers 18 residues. CDR1 and CDR2 from the germline V gene are LNHDA and SQIVND (reference sequence). Unmatched junction bases numbered 15, after V lost 5 bases and J lost 7 bases. CDR3 sequence (DNA): TGTGCCAGTAGTCCCCCCGTGGGGGGACAGGGGGAATTTGAAAAACTGTTTTTT. The encoded protein is CASSPPVGGQGEFEKLFF.

The V gene is TRBV7-3, the J gene TRBJ2-5; TRBD2 might be the D (6 bases). The CDR3 covers 14 residues. The V and J ends lost 3 bases and 4 bases respectively, with 12 bases between them. Germline values: CDR1 SGHTA, CDR2 FQGTGA. The CDR3: CASSFGGAVETQYF. The CDR3, as DNA: TGTGCCAGCAGCTTCGGCGGGGCAGTAGAGACCCAGTACTTC.

The chain joins TRBV15 to TRBJ2-7, with 8 bases lining up with TRBD1. The CDR3 is made up of 15 amino acids. CDR1 is LNHNV and CDR2 is YYDKDF in the germline V gene (reference sequence). V was pared by 2 bases and J by 2 bases, with 5 bases of the junction left unmatched. The CDR3 spells CATSRLTGAAYEQYF. DNA for the CDR3: TGTGCCACCAGCAGATTGACAGGGGCGGCCTACGAGCAGTACTTC.

The chain uses TRBV18 and TRBJ1-1, with a tentative D call TRBD1 (6 bases). Trimming took off 8 bases at V and 3 bases at J, with 13 bases between the two ends. Germline loops: CDR1 KGHSH, CDR2 LQKENI. This CDR3 is 13 amino acids long. The CDR3 DNA follows: TGTGCCAGCGGGGGGGGCCGGGACACTGAAGCTTTCTTT. It specifies CASGGGRDTEAFF.

V usage is TRBV25-1 and J usage is TRBJ2-7, with 8 positions matching TRBD1. Germline CDR1 is MGHDK and CDR2 is SYGVNS. The CDR3 is 14 amino acids. J lost 3 bases, V lost 4 bases, and 5 bases had no gene match. CDR3 amino acids: CASSGTGYLYEQYF. The CDR3 nucleotides are TGTGCCAGCAGTGGGACAGGGTACCTCTACGAGCAGTACTTC.

This CDR3 reads CASSVAGGSYGYTF. CDR3 in DNA: TGTGCCAGCAGCGTAGCGGGGGGCTCTTATGGCTACACCTTC. This chain links TRBV9 with TRBJ1-2; the D gene is possibly TRBD1 (6 bases). Germline CDR1 SGDLS, CDR2 YYNGEE. This CDR3 region has 14 residues. Between the trimmed V and J ends, which lost 0 bases and 5 bases, there was a span of 11 bases.